This entry lists 22 T cell receptor beta chains sequenced from one sample in a study of regulatory T cells in long-lasting Graves disease. Time point noted: newly diagnosed GD, antithyroid drugs for less than 3 months. From PBMCs, RNA was extracted and then used to make the TCR library. To make TCR beta libraries, researchers used iRepertoire HTBI primers and Arm-PCR of CDR3 regions. One entry per CDR3 protein, called by TCRdb with MiXCR from the multiplex PCR reads. The sample holds hundreds of thousands of distinct CDR3 sequences, roughly 15% seen once. These data were also filed under a second study, of T cells in Graves' hyperthyroidism and ophthalmopathy.

This specimen was peripheral blood mononuclear cells (PBMCs), taken at new diagnosis, from a patient treated with antithyroid drugs. The receptors derive from a woman aged 25-40 years with Graves disease.

The chain combines TRBV6-4 with TRBJ2-7, with D hard to call. The V end was cut by 2 bases, the J end by 11 bases, with 7 bases between. The CDR3 has 10 amino acids. The V gene's germline CDR1 is MRHNA and CDR2 SNTAGT. CDR3: CASSDEQEYF. As DNA, the CDR3 is TGTGCCAGCAGTGACGAGCAGGAGTACTTC.

The J gene is TRBJ1-6, the V gene TRBV5-5; 8 positions match TRBD1. Germline V gene lookup returns CDR1 SGHKS and CDR2 YYEKEE (reference sequence). There are 16 residues in the CDR3. The junction had 9 bases not matched to a gene; V was cut back by 2 bases and J by 8 bases. The CDR3: CASSFSPDRGDSPLHF. DNA of the CDR3: TGTGCCAGCAGCTTTTCCCCCGACAGGGGAGATTCACCCCTCCACTTT.

This clonotype was counted many times. The chain couples TRBV2 to TRBJ1-2; maybe TRBD1 (6 bases). The length of the CDR3 is 12 residues. The V gene's germline CDR1 is SNHLY and CDR2 FYNNEI. Deletions cut 7 bases from V and 8 bases from J, with 14 bases between. The CDR3 sequence: CASIRDTAGYTF. CDR3 DNA sequence: TGTGCCAGCATAAGGGACACGGCGGGCTACACCTTC.

The rearrangement links TRBV6-2 or TRBV6-3 to TRBJ2-4; D remains unclear. V was shortened by 0 bases and J by 0 bases, with 9 bases between the two germline ends. This CDR3 has 16 amino acids. Germline V gives CDR1 MNHEY, CDR2 SVGEGT. The CDR3 loop reads CASSYSQAAAKNIQYF. The DNA for the CDR3 is TGTGCCAGCAGTTACTCCCAGGCAGCAGCCAAAAACATTCAGTACTTC.

The CDR3 DNA follows: TGTGCAGGCAGGGGGGACTATGGCTACACCTTC. This codes for CAGRGDYGYTF. The chain combines TRBV6-1 with TRBJ1-2, with 7 bases fitting TRBD1. Germline V CDR1 and CDR2: MNHNS, SASEGT. There are 11 residues in the CDR3.

This clonotype was seen more than once but under ten times. This chain uses TRBV24-1 with TRBJ2-7, with D perhaps matching TRBD1 or TRBD2 (5 bases each). The V end was cut by 3 bases, the J end by 6 bases, with 14 bases between. The CDR3 spans 14 residues. The germline V gene has CDR1 KGHDR and CDR2 SFDVKD. The CDR3 region is CATSDVGRAGEQYF. The CDR3 nucleotides are TGTGCCACCAGTGATGTCGGCAGGGCGGGCGAGCAGTACTTC.

The chain is built from TRBV7-9 and TRBJ2-1; D is possibly TRBD2 (5 bases). Germline V gene lookup returns CDR1 SEHNR and CDR2 FQNEAQ (reference sequence). The V and J ends lost 1 base and 6 bases respectively, with 13 bases between them. This CDR3 region has 15 residues. The CDR3 sequence is CASSLEPTDSNEQFF. In DNA, the CDR3 is TGTGCCAGCAGCTTAGAACCTACGGACTCCAATGAGCAGTTCTTC.

This clonotype came up many times. The chain employs TRBV18 and TRBJ1-2; 7 nucleotides agree with TRBD1. This CDR3 has 14 residues. V was pared by 6 bases and J by 4 bases, with 8 bases of the junction left unmatched. In germline, CDR1 is KGHSH, CDR2 LQKENI. The CDR3 loop is CASSPPGQLYGYTF. As DNA, the CDR3 is TGTGCCAGCTCGCCGCCGGGACAGCTCTATGGCTACACCTTC.

This clonotype was seen many times. The V gene is TRBV24-1, the J gene TRBJ2-3; 10 nucleotides align to TRBD2. The CDR3 extends over 16 amino acids. Losses at the gene ends were 5 bases for V and 4 bases for J; bases not matched to a gene: 8. The germline gives CDR1 KGHDR, CDR2 SFDVKD. CDR3 DNA sequence: TGTGCCACCAGTGGTCGGCCTAGCGGGAGTGCAGATACGCAGTATTTT. Translated: CATSGRPSGSADTQYF.

The J gene is TRBJ2-1, the V gene TRBV15; 11 bases map to TRBD2. CDR3 length equals 17 residues. The germline V gene has CDR1 LNHNV and CDR2 YYDKDF (reference sequence). V was clipped by 1 base and J by 4 bases; unmatched bases: 6. This CDR3 reads CATSRGITSGGYNEQFF. Written as DNA, the CDR3 is TGTGCCACCAGCAGAGGCATCACTAGCGGGGGATACAATGAGCAGTTCTTC.

In this sample, this clonotype turned up many times. The chain carries TRBV10-3 and TRBJ1-1; TRBD1 aligns across 11 bases. Germline CDR1 ENHRY, CDR2 SYGVKD. The ends lost 6 bases at V and 3 bases at J; junction bases unmatched: 0. This CDR3 has 13 residues. As DNA, the CDR3 is TGTGCCATCAGGGACAGGGGGCACACTGAAGCTTTCTTT. Amino acid sequence: CAIRDRGHTEAFF.

This clonotype was counted ten times or more. The chain couples TRBV2 to TRBJ1-4, with a possible D match to TRBD1 (5 bases). Looked up from germline, CDR1 is SNHLY and CDR2 is FYNNEI. V was clipped by 7 bases and J by 3 bases, with 15 bases between them. The CDR3 totals 15 residues. The CDR3 loop reads CASTTLWGSNEKLFF. The CDR3 DNA sequence: TGTGCCAGCACTACTCTATGGGGGTCTAATGAAAAACTGTTTTTT.

The V and J genes are TRBV30 and TRBJ2-7, with D perhaps matching TRBD1 (5 bases). The CDR3 spans 15 residues. Trimming cost V 0 bases and J 1 base, with 13 bases left between them. Germline CDR1 is GTSNPN and CDR2 is SVGIG (reference sequence). CDR3 nucleotides: TGTGCCTGGAGTGTACGGTGGGGCGCTTCCTACGAGCAGTACTTC. It encodes CAWSVRWGASYEQYF.

Only a few counts were recorded for this clonotype. The chain combines TRBV5-1 with TRBJ2-1, with D tentatively TRBD2 (6 bases). The CDR3 consists of 16 residues. Trimming removed 0 bases at V and 6 bases at J, with 16 bases between. Germline assignment: CDR1 SGHRS and CDR2 YFSETQ. CDR3 in amino acids: CASSLVGRDRVNEQFF. In DNA form, the CDR3 reads TGCGCCAGCAGCTTGGTCGGGCGGGATCGAGTCAATGAGCAGTTCTTC.

The rearrangement joins TRBV2 to TRBJ2-1; tentatively, D is TRBD2 (6 bases). From germline, CDR1 is SNHLY and CDR2 FYNNEI. The CDR3 runs to 13 residues. The ends were cut back, 6 bases at V and 7 bases at J, with 13 bases in the middle. CDR3: CASRGNSGNEQFF. The CDR3 DNA sequence: TGTGCCAGCAGGGGGAATAGCGGTAATGAGCAGTTCTTC. The complete variable domain, with remaining parts taken from reference TRBV2 and TRBJ2-1, reads EPEVTQTPSHQVTQMGQEVILRCVPISNHLYFYWYRQILGQKVEFLVSFYNNEISEKSEIFDDQFSVERPDGSNFTLKIRSTKLEDSAMYFCASRGNSGNEQFFGPGTRLTVL.

This clonotype has more than one count but fewer than ten. This chain connects TRBV4-1 to TRBJ1-2; D may be TRBD1 (6 bases). This CDR3 has 15 amino acids. V was shortened by 1 base and J by 4 bases, with 13 bases between the two germline ends. CDR1 MGHRA and CDR2 YSYEKL come from the germline V gene. The CDR3 spells CASSQVPGQIYGYTF. The CDR3 DNA reads as TGCGCCAGCAGCCAAGTCCCGGGACAAATCTATGGCTACACCTTC.

The chain couples TRBV29-1 to TRBJ1-2, with a tentative D call TRBD1 (6 bases). Trimming stripped 3 bases from V and 4 bases from J, with 15 bases between. Germline V CDR1 and CDR2: SQVTM, ANQGSEA. The CDR3 has 14 residues. The CDR3 nucleotides are TGCAGCGTTGATCTTTCGGACAGTCTCTATGGCTACACCTTC. Residues: CSVDLSDSLYGYTF.

The CDR3 protein is CASSLAKRTGPDYGYTF. The DNA for the CDR3 is TGTGCCAGCAGCTTGGCGAAACGGACAGGGCCGGACTATGGCTACACCTTC. This chain joins TRBV5-4 and TRBJ1-2, with 8 nucleotides matching TRBD1. This CDR3 spans 17 amino acids. Germline CDR1 reads SGHNT; CDR2 reads YYREEE (reference sequence). After removal of 0 bases from V and 3 bases from J, the junction contained 10 bases not matched to a gene.

This clonotype came up many times. The rearrangement links TRBV7-9 to TRBJ2-5, with a possible D match to TRBD1 (6 bases). Germline V gene data show CDR1 as SEHNR and CDR2 as FQNEAQ (reference sequence). This CDR3 has 16 amino acids. Deletions cut 5 bases from V and 4 bases from J, with 20 bases between. The CDR3 region is CASSPAGQGLVETQYF. CDR3 DNA: TGTGCCAGCAGCCCTGCTGGTCAGGGGCTGGTAGAGACCCAGTACTTC.

This clonotype appeared many times. V gene TRBV20-1 combines with J gene TRBJ2-2; 7 nucleotides align to TRBD1. V was clipped by 3 bases and J by 0 bases; unmatched bases: 1. This CDR3 contains 14 residues. In germline, CDR1 is DFQATT, CDR2 SNEGSKA (reference sequence). The CDR3 region is CSARTGPNTGELFF. CDR3 nucleotides: TGCAGTGCTAGGACAGGGCCGAACACCGGGGAGCTGTTTTTT.

This clonotype was picked up a small number of times. The J gene is TRBJ2-1, the V gene TRBV5-5; TRBD1 matches at 7 bases. CDR1 is SGHKS, CDR2 YYEKEE, per germline (reference sequence). Trimming took 1 base from V and 9 from J; bases not matched to a gene: 10. This CDR3 has 15 amino acids. CDR3 amino acids: CASSLPTGVRSEQFF. DNA of the CDR3: TGTGCCAGCAGCTTGCCAACAGGGGTGAGGAGTGAGCAGTTCTTC.

CDR3 amino acids: CASSYMGGPNYGYTF. For the CDR3, the DNA is TGTGCCAGCAGTTACATGGGGGGACCTAACTATGGCTACACCTTC. The chain couples TRBV6-9 to TRBJ1-2; the D gene is possibly TRBD1 (5 bases). V lost 3 bases and J lost 0, with 11 bases in between. CDR3 length: 15 amino acids. Germline CDR1 and CDR2: MNHGY and SVAAGI.